Listed here is a single T cell receptor beta chain. This sample is drawn from a study of blood T cell repertoires in COVID-19. On the study more broadly: Samples of COVID-19 (acute and convalescent) were obtained from the United States, Italy and Spain. In each case, the material was cDNA or gDNA derived from T cells, B-cell-depleted T cells, or PBMCs.

V lost 8 bases to trimming and J lost 5 bases, with 18 bases between them. Germline loops: CDR1 MNHEY, CDR2 SVGAGI. The CDR3 sequence is 15 residues long. In the original analysis: From reference gene primer amplification, estimates of nucleated cell counts were derived. Sequenced by immunoSEQ multiplex PCR; TCRdb stores in-frame clones only, minus some. The V and J calls and the clone size are those of that table, but D and trimming were determined from the DNA. The repertoire holds 300,000 or so clones, around four fifths seen once, with about 4% in the top ten. The sample consisted of peripheral blood. The source of this sequence is a woman aged 50 to 60 with active or convalescent COVID-19. V gene TRBV6-5 combines with J gene TRBJ2-2, with D possibly being TRBD1 (6 bases). The CDR3 loop is CASRARTAKTGELFF. In DNA, the CDR3 is TGTGCCAGCCGGGCCAGGACAGCCAAAACCGGGGAGCTGTTTTTT.